These 32 T cell receptor beta chains were sequenced from one sample in a study of CD8 T cells in ankylosing spondylitis. Study findings and constraints: Seemingly characteristic of ankylosing spondylitis blood was a TCR beta motif consisting of roughly 8 highly homologous variants.

Antigens for these TCRs are unknown. A single record per CDR3 protein comes from TCRdb applying MiXCR to the 5' RACE reads. In the table there are 450,000 or so distinct CDR3 sequences, approximately 26% of which are singletons. The sample was blood, either unsorted or a sorted T cell fraction (not recorded which). The receptor set was obtained from a male donor with ankylosing spondylitis.

Many counts were recorded for this clonotype. The J gene is TRBJ1-2, the V gene TRBV7-2; 7 nucleotides agree with TRBD1. CDR3 length equals 14 residues. Germline assignment: CDR1 SGHTA and CDR2 FQGNSA. With 5 bases clipped from V and 8 bases from J, the junction kept 11 bases outside the gene matches. CDR3 in DNA: TGTGCCAGCAGCCGGACAGGAGAAGGGTACGGCTACACCTTC. It translates to CASSRTGEGYGYTF.

The chain uses TRBV6-1 and TRBJ1-2; D remains ambiguous. The CDR3 is 13 amino acids. Trimming pared 4 bases from V and 4 bases from J, leaving 10 bases between. CDR1 and CDR2 from the germline V gene are MNHNS and SASEGT. CDR3: CASSVEGFYGYTF. In nucleotides, the CDR3 is TGTGCCAGCAGTGTCGAGGGATTCTATGGCTACACCTTC.

This rearrangement joins TRBV5-1 to TRBJ2-7; 7 positions match TRBD1. CDR3 size: 14 residues. The V segment lost 4 bases and the J segment 2 bases; nucleotides outside the gene matches: 6. The germline gives CDR1 SGHRS, CDR2 YFSETQ. CDR3 DNA sequence: TGCGCCAGCAGCGAATGGGACAGTACCTACGAGCAGTACGTC. Its translation is CASSEWDSTYEQYV.

V gene TRBV29-1 combines with J gene TRBJ1-2; D gene uncertain. The germline V gene has CDR1 SQVTM and CDR2 ANQGSEA. This CDR3 has 14 amino acids. V was cut by 6 bases and J by 4 bases, with 18 bases left in between. The CDR3 nucleotides are TGCAGCGTCACCCCAGGTGGCCGTGGCTATGGCTACACCTTC. Residues: CSVTPGGRGYGYTF.

The chain employs TRBV27 and TRBJ1-5; 7 nucleotides agree with TRBD1. Germline loops: CDR1 MNHEY, CDR2 SMNVEV (reference sequence). The V segment lost 1 base and the J segment 7 bases; nucleotides outside the gene matches: 10. The CDR3 is 16 residues long. CDR3 residues: CASSLLYRGLIQPQHF. The CDR3 region has the DNA TGTGCCAGCAGTTTATTATACAGGGGTTTAATACAGCCCCAGCATTTT.

The chain uses TRBV5-1 and TRBJ1-5; perhaps TRBD1 as D (5 bases). The V gene lost 5 bases and the J gene lost 7 bases, with 13 bases spanning the gap. The CDR3 is 13 amino acids. Germline-derived CDR1 and CDR2 are SGHRS and YFSETQ. CDR3 residues: CASSYGHNQPQHF. The CDR3, as DNA: TGCGCCAGCAGTTACGGACATAACCAGCCCCAGCATTTT.

The DNA for the CDR3 is TGCAGTGCTAGTCTTAGTGTCTACGAGCAGTACTTC. Protein product: CSASLSVYEQYF. The chain employs TRBV20-1 and TRBJ2-7; no clear D. The germline V gene encodes CDR1 DFQATT and CDR2 SNEGSKA (reference sequence). V was clipped by 3 bases and J by 3 bases, with 9 bases between them. This CDR3 has 12 residues.

A few counts support this clonotype. This chain joins TRBV5-1 and TRBJ1-1; D is ambiguous. Germline V gene lookup returns CDR1 SGHRS and CDR2 YFSETQ. The CDR3 has 13 amino acids. V gave up 4 bases and J gave up 0 bases, with 7 bases separating them. CDR3 loop: CASSNAVNTEAFF. The CDR3 region has the DNA TGCGCCAGCAGCAACGCAGTGAACACTGAAGCTTTCTTT.

The rearrangement uses TRBV11-2 and TRBJ1-1; D ambiguous. V gave up 4 bases and J gave up 2 bases, with 11 bases separating them. The CDR3 loop spans 14 amino acids. Germline V gives CDR1 SGHAT, CDR2 FQNNGV. CDR3 bases: TGTGCCAGCAGCTCATCCTCCTACAACACTGAAGCTTTCTTT. Translation: CASSSSSYNTEAFF.

This clonotype was recorded once. The rearrangement uses TRBV20-1 and TRBJ1-5; D is possibly TRBD1 (5 bases). Germline CDR1 reads DFQATT; CDR2 reads SNEGSKA (reference sequence). This CDR3 contains 15 residues. V lost 5 bases, J lost 2 bases, and 16 bases lay in between. For the CDR3, the DNA is TGCAGTGCTTCCCAGGGTTTCGCGGGCAATCAGCCCCAGCATTTT. As protein: CSASQGFAGNQPQHF.

This clonotype was seen only a few times. The rearrangement links TRBV5-1 to TRBJ2-1, with 8 bases that match TRBD2. After removal of 1 base from V and 7 bases from J, the junction contained 4 bases not matched to a gene. Germline V lookup: CDR1 SGHRS, CDR2 YFSETQ. The CDR3 extends over 14 amino acids. The CDR3 DNA sequence: TGCGCCAGCAGCTTGACACTAGCGGCTAATGAGCAGTTCTTC. It is translated as CASSLTLAANEQFF.

CDR3 DNA sequence: TGCAGTGCCCCACGCGGGGCTAGCGGGTCCTACGAGCAGTACTTC. This translates into CSAPRGASGSYEQYF. This rearrangement joins TRBV20-1 to TRBJ2-7; TRBD2 agrees at 8 bases. Looked up from germline, CDR1 is DFQATT and CDR2 is SNEGSKA (reference sequence). This CDR3 spans 15 amino acids. Losses at the gene ends were 6 bases for V and 1 base for J; bases not matched to a gene: 11.

The V and J genes are TRBV20-1 and TRBJ2-3; D is unresolved. Germline values: CDR1 DFQATT, CDR2 SNEGSKA (reference sequence). Between the trimmed V and J ends, which lost 1 base and 7 bases, there was a span of 18 bases. This CDR3 has 15 residues. The CDR3 region has the DNA TGCAGTGCTAGAGCCAGTTACCCCAGGACCAATACGCAGTATTTT. Encoded protein: CSARASYPRTNTQYF.

The sample holds a few counts of this clonotype. The CDR3 bases are TGTGCCAGCAGCCAACGGAGACGGGTCTCTGGGGCCAACGTCCTGACTTTC. Amino acid sequence: CASSQRRRVSGANVLTF. The chain uses TRBV11-2 and TRBJ2-6; no firm D call. Trimming removed 5 bases at V and 0 bases at J, with 14 bases between. CDR3 length equals 17 residues. CDR1 is SGHAT and CDR2 is FQNNGV in the germline V gene.

This clonotype was counted a few times. This chain connects TRBV5-5 to TRBJ2-2; D might be TRBD1 (6 bases). With 0 bases removed from V and 0 bases from J, the gap between germline ends came to 15 bases. Germline V gene lookup returns CDR1 SGHKS and CDR2 YYEKEE (reference sequence). The CDR3 is 18 residues long. The CDR3 nucleotides are TGTGCCAGCAGCTTGGGCCCGCTGGGGGCTACGAACACCGGGGAGCTGTTTTTT. Protein: CASSLGPLGATNTGELFF. The full variable domain, in which reference TRBV5-5 and TRBJ2-2 provide the parts outside the CDR3, is DAGVTQSPTHLIKTRGQQVTLRCSPISGHKSVSWYQQVLGQGPQFIFQYYEKEERGRGNFPDRFSARQFPNYSSELNVNALLLGDSALYLCASSLGPLGATNTGELFFGEGSRLTVL.

This clonotype showed up just a few times. This chain uses TRBV19 with TRBJ2-7; 10 bases fit TRBD2. The CDR3 covers 15 residues. Unmatched junction bases numbered 5, after V lost 3 bases and J lost 3 bases. Germline V gene data show CDR1 as LNHDA and CDR2 as SQIVND (reference sequence). The CDR3 region is CASSIGPSGSYEQYF. Here the CDR3 DNA reads TGTGCCAGTAGTATTGGGCCTAGCGGGAGCTACGAGCAGTACTTC.

This sequence joins TRBV10-3 and TRBJ2-2; D is undetermined. The CDR3 is 15 residues long. V was cut by 7 bases and J by 5 bases, with 17 bases left in between. Germline V lookup: CDR1 ENHRY, CDR2 SYGVKD. The CDR3 DNA reads TGTGCCATCACGGCGACTCGTGAACAAACCGGGGAGCTGTTTTTT. Amino acid sequence: CAITATREQTGELFF.

The chain recombines TRBV28 with TRBJ2-1; 8 bases line up with TRBD2. After removal of 6 bases from V and 2 bases from J, the junction contained 15 bases not matched to a gene. Germline V CDR1 and CDR2: MDHEN, SYDVKM. The CDR3 is 18 amino acids. The CDR3 DNA is TGTGCCAGCAGCTCCACCCGAGTGGGAGCGGGAGCCTACAATGAGCAGTTCTTC. As protein: CASSSTRVGAGAYNEQFF.

This clonotype was seen more than once but under ten times. The gene calls are TRBV5-5 and TRBJ2-7, with TRBD1 identical over 8 bases. With V trimmed by 4 bases and J by 3 bases, 12 bases remained unmatched. Germline V gene lookup returns CDR1 SGHKS and CDR2 YYEKEE (reference sequence). This CDR3 is 16 amino acids long. As DNA, the CDR3 is TGTGCCAGCAGCGCCGGATGGACAGGGACCTACTACGAGCAGTACGTC. Translated, it gives CASSAGWTGTYYEQYV.

The chain carries TRBV5-1 and TRBJ1-3; D is ambiguous. In germline, CDR1 is SGHRS, CDR2 YFSETQ. CDR3 size: 15 residues. Between the trimmed V and J ends, which lost 0 bases and 1 base, there was a span of 8 bases. The CDR3 sequence: CASSLGGLSGNTIYF. CDR3 DNA sequence: TGCGCCAGCAGCTTGGGCGGGTTGTCTGGAAACACCATATATTTT.

This CDR3 reads CASSEDWISEQFF. The CDR3 DNA follows: TGTGCCAGCAGTGAGGACTGGATCAGTGAGCAGTTCTTC. The V call is TRBV6-1, the J call TRBJ2-1; D is perhaps TRBD2 (5 bases). Trimming shortened V by 3 bases and J by 9 bases, and 12 bases separated the two germline ends. CDR3 length: 13 residues. The germline gives CDR1 MNHNS, CDR2 SASEGT.

This chain uses TRBV29-1 with TRBJ2-7; D is unresolved. This CDR3 has 12 amino acids. Germline V gives CDR1 SQVTM, CDR2 ANQGSEA. The ends were cut back, 7 bases at V and 2 bases at J, with 12 bases in the middle. The CDR3 nucleotides read TGCAGCGCTACCGTAGGAACCTACGAGCAGTACGTC. Translating gives CSATVGTYEQYV.

The genes are TRBV3-1 and TRBJ1-2; no firm D call. The CDR3 is 13 residues long. The V and J ends lost 0 bases and 4 bases respectively, with 6 bases between them. CDR1 is LGHDT, CDR2 YNNKEL, per germline (reference sequence). The CDR3: CASSQDRIYGYTF. The DNA for the CDR3 is TGTGCCAGCAGCCAAGATAGAATCTATGGCTACACCTTC.

This clonotype was found a few times. J is TRBJ1-1 and V is TRBV5-1; D gene ambiguous. The V end lost 0 bases, the J end lost 7 bases, and 10 bases lay between the germline ends. CDR3 length: 13 amino acids. From germline, CDR1 is SGHRS and CDR2 YFSETQ. The CDR3: CASSLGSVNEAFF. In DNA form, the CDR3 reads TGCGCCAGCAGCTTGGGGTCGGTGAATGAAGCTTTCTTT.

V gene TRBV12-5 combines with J gene TRBJ2-1; D might be TRBD2 (6 bases). Germline V gene lookup returns CDR1 LGHNT and CDR2 FRNRAP. V was pared by 0 bases and J by 5 bases, with 17 bases between. The CDR3 extends over 17 amino acids. Here the CDR3 reads CASGLVLGTGADNEQFF. DNA for the CDR3: TGTGCTAGTGGTTTGGTACTTGGAACGGGAGCGGACAATGAGCAGTTCTTC. The whole variable domain, remainder taken from reference TRBV12-5 and TRBJ2-1, is DARVTQTPRHKVTEMGQEVTMRCQPILGHNTVFWYRQTMMQGLELLAYFRNRAPLDDSGMPKDRFSAEMPDATLATLKIQPSEPRDSAVYFCASGLVLGTGADNEQFFGPGTRLTVL.

At least ten counts were recorded for this clonotype. This chain connects TRBV4-1 to TRBJ2-2; 8 bases are a match to TRBD2. Germline V gene lookup returns CDR1 MGHRA and CDR2 YSYEKL. The CDR3 length is 13 residues. The junction had 1 base not matched to a gene; V was cut back by 4 bases and J by 6 bases. The CDR3 DNA reads TGCGCCAGCAGCCTGGGACTAGCCGGGGAGCTGTTTTTT. It translates to CASSLGLAGELFF.

The V call is TRBV9, the J call TRBJ1-2; the D is unclear. The CDR3 length is 14 residues. Trimming left V 0 bases short and J 2 bases short, with 8 bases between. In germline, CDR1 is SGDLS, CDR2 YYNGEE. DNA of the CDR3: TGTGCCAGCAGCGTAGGGCCTCAAAACTATGGCTACACCTTC. Encoded protein: CASSVGPQNYGYTF.

The CDR3 reads CASSSFYTEAFF. CDR3 DNA sequence: TGTGCCAGCAGTTCCTTTTACACTGAAGCTTTCTTT. The V call is TRBV28, the J call TRBJ1-1; no clear D. The V end lost 4 bases, the J end lost 3 bases, and 6 bases lay between the germline ends. Germline V lookup: CDR1 MDHEN, CDR2 SYDVKM. The CDR3 length is 12 residues.

The chain is built from TRBV7-9 and TRBJ2-3; D call uncertain. This CDR3 has 15 amino acids. Trimming removed 2 bases from V and 0 bases from J, with 9 bases in between. CDR1 is SEHNR, CDR2 FQNEAQ, per germline (reference sequence). This CDR3 is CASSLWRQSTDTQYF. DNA of the CDR3: TGTGCCAGCAGCTTATGGCGGCAAAGCACAGATACGCAGTATTTT.

This clonotype has just a few counts. The rearrangement uses TRBV3-1 and TRBJ2-2, with D perhaps matching TRBD2 (5 bases). In germline, CDR1 is LGHDT, CDR2 YNNKEL (reference sequence). Trimming cost V 3 bases and J 1 base, with 15 bases left between them. The CDR3 contains 17 residues. CDR3 sequence (DNA): TGTGCCAGCAGCCAGGACTGGTCTACTCTGAACACCGGGGAGCTGTTTTTT. Amino acid sequence: CASSQDWSTLNTGELFF.

This clonotype was counted only a few times. This chain uses TRBV3-1 with TRBJ1-1; D is unresolved. V lost 0 bases and J 3 bases, leaving 5 bases between the germline ends. CDR3 length equals 13 residues. Germline values: CDR1 LGHDT, CDR2 YNNKEL (reference sequence). CDR3 nucleotides: TGTGCCAGCAGCCAAGAAGGATACACTGAAGCTTTCTTT. As protein: CASSQEGYTEAFF.

This clonotype was observed a few times. This rearrangement joins TRBV6-1 to TRBJ2-3; D not resolved. Germline V CDR1 and CDR2: MNHNS, SASEGT. This CDR3 has 16 amino acids. V was pared by 5 bases and J by 0 bases, with 15 bases between. The CDR3 DNA reads as TGTGCCAGCAGTAGACTGGGCGGAGCTAGCACAGATACGCAGTATTTT. Translation: CASSRLGGASTDTQYF.